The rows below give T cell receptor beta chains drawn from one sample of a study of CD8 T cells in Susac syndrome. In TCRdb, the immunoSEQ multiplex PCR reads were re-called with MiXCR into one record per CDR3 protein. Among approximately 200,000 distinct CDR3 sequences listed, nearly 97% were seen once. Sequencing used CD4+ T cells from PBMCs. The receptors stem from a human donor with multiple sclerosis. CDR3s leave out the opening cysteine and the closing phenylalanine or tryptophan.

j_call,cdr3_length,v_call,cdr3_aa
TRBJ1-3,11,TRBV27,ASSLSGGNTIY
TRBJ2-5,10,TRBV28,AIQGAQETQY
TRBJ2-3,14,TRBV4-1,ASSQEGGISTDTQY
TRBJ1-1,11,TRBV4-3,ASSQDTGVRAF
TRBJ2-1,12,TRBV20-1,SATWGNSYNEQF
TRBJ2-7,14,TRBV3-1,ASSQEEWGARWEQY
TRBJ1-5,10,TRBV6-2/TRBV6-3,ASSKAAQPQH
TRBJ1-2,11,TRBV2,ASSEQDRGGYT
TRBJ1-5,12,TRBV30,AWSIGQNNQPQH
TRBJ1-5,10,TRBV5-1,ASSVDGQPQH
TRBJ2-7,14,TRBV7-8,ASSPAVAGGLYEQY
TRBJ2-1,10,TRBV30,AWSQGWGEQF
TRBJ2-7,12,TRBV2,ASSETFALLGQY
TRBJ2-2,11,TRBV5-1,ASRPTSTGELF
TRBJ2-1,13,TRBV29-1,SVEETGSSYNEQF
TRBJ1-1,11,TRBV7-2,ASSPGPNTEAF
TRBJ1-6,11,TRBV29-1,SVERQSNSPLH
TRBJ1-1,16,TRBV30,AWRGLPGQAKLNTEAF
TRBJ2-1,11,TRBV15,ATSRLGVGQQF
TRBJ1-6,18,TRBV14,ASSQAVGGPETTYNSPLH
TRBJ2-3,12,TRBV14,ASSQAGSADTQY
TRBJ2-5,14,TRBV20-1,SAGWAGGAMGETQY
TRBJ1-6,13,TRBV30,AWSLRPRDSSPLH
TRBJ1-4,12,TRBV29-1,SVEDPLGREKLF
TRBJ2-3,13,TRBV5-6,ASSLDGVSTDTQY
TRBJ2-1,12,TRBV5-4,ASSRDSPYNEQF
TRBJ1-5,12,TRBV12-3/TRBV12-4,ASSSTGSNQPQH
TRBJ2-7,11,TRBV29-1,SVEVGTGIEQY
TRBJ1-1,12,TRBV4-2,ASSQDPGWVEAF
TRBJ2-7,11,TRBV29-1,SVRQGIAYEQY
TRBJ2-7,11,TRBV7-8,ASSLASAYEQY
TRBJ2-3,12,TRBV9,ASSVSSATDTQY
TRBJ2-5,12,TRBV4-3,ASSEGLRQETQY
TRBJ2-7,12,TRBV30,AWSEDSYYYEQY
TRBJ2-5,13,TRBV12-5,ASGRQGRSQETQY
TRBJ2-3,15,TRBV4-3,ASSQDRAGAGTDTQY
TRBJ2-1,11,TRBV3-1,ASSQDIINEQF
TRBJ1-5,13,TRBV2,ASSVTALGNQPQH
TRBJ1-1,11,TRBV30,AIGLQVGTEAF
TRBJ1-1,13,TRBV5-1,ASSSGQSMNTEAF
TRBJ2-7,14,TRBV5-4,ASSPGQTFASYEQY
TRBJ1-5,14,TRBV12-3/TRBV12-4,ASSLGWLGSDQPQH
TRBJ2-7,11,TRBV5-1,ASSLAGYHEQY
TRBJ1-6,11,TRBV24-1,ATTGPYNSPLH
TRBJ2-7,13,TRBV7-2,ASSSRDRGRYEQY
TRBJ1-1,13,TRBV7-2,ASSFAGVSNTEAF
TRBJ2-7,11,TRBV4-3,ASSQYRSYEQY
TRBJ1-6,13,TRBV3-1,ASSQMTGRVSPLH
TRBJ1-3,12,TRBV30,AHSGGDSGNTIY
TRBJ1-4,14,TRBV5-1,ASSLDQQGLVEKLF
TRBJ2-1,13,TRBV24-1,ATSDSRGAGNEQF
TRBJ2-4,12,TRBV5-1,ASSQTGAKNIQY
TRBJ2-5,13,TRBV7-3,ASSPSSGGTGTQY